The 27 T cell receptor beta chains given below trace back to one sample, sequenced in a study of control samples from healthy donors and cancer patients. Libraries were prepared by immunoSEQ multiplex PCR; TCRdb keeps only in-frame clonotypes and omits some of them. There are under 65,000 clones in the sample; 80% to 90% occur only once, and 10% to 15% lies in the top ten. The material sequenced was PBMCs. The receptors stem from a woman in her sixties or seventies with lung cancer.

J is TRBJ2-1 and V is TRBV10-1; 14 nucleotides agree with TRBD2. The CDR3 is made up of 15 amino acids. V shed 4 bases and J 6 bases; nucleotides not matched to a gene: 2. Germline V gene data show CDR1 as WNHNN and CDR2 as SYGVQD (reference sequence). CDR3 DNA: TGCGCCAGCAGTGGGGGACTAGCGGGAGTCAATGAGCAGTTCTTC. This translates into CASSGGLAGVNEQFF.

V is TRBV12-3 or TRBV12-4 and J is TRBJ2-5; D not resolved. V was shortened by 7 bases and J by 4 bases, with 10 bases between the two germline ends. The CDR3 contains 12 residues. The CDR3 region is CASNNVGETQYF. DNA for the CDR3: TGTGCCAGCAATAACGTAGGAGAGACCCAGTACTTC.

The CDR3 spells CASSPDRALFVNEQFF. CDR3 in DNA: TGTGCCAGCAGCCCCGACAGGGCTCTCTTTGTGAATGAGCAGTTCTTC. The chain uses TRBV11-2 and TRBJ2-1; TRBD1 matches 7 bases. V trimming: 5 bases; J trimming: 7 bases; junction bases outside the gene matches: 14. Germline-derived CDR1 and CDR2 are SGHAT and FQNNGV. The CDR3 length is 16 residues.

V usage is TRBV5-1 and J usage is TRBJ1-2; D might be TRBD1 (5 bases). The germline gives CDR1 SGHRS, CDR2 YFSETQ. The CDR3 totals 14 residues. V was shortened by 0 bases and J by 8 bases, with 14 bases between the two germline ends. CDR3 in amino acids: CASSLGAGTVGYTF. CDR3 DNA: TGCGCCAGCAGCTTGGGTGCTGGGACGGTGGGCTACACCTTC.

The count of this clone is one. This chain joins TRBV30 and TRBJ2-2, with 9 bases matching TRBD2. Germline CDR1 is GTSNPN and CDR2 is SVGIG (reference sequence). The V gene end was trimmed by 3 bases and the J gene end by 4 bases; junction bases not matched to a gene: 3. The CDR3 extends over 14 amino acids. The CDR3 coding sequence is TGTGCCTGGAGGAGCGGGAGGTCCACCGGGGAGCTGTTTTTT. Its protein product is CAWRSGRSTGELFF.

The V and J genes are TRBV28 and TRBJ1-2, with 7 bases aligning to TRBD1. V shed 3 bases, J shed 8 bases, and the junction held 12 bases outside the gene matches. Per germline, CDR1 MDHEN and CDR2 SYDVKM. CDR3 size: 15 residues. The chain's CDR3 is CASSFTDRAIYGYTF. The CDR3 region has the DNA TGTGCCAGCAGTTTCACCGACAGGGCAATCTACGGCTACACCTTC.

V and J are TRBV12-3 or TRBV12-4 and TRBJ1-4; 7 nucleotides line up with TRBD1. V shed 9 bases and J 5 bases; nucleotides not matched to a gene: 6. The CDR3 runs to 13 residues. The CDR3 DNA reads as TGTGCCAGTGGAACAGGGGTGAATGAAAAACTGTTTTTT. Translation: CASGTGVNEKLFF.

V and J are TRBV11-2 and TRBJ1-5, with D perhaps matching TRBD1 (6 bases). The CDR3 contains 12 residues. Germline V gene lookup returns CDR1 SGHAT and CDR2 FQNNGV. Trimming cost V 5 bases and J 9 bases, with 11 bases left between them. The CDR3 region has the DNA TGTGCCAGCAGCCCACAGGGCCCGCCCCAGCATTTT. The encoded protein is CASSPQGPPQHF.

The rearrangement links TRBV19 to TRBJ1-2; possible D gene TRBD1, 5 bases. The CDR3 loop spans 14 amino acids. Trimming took 1 base from V and 3 from J, leaving 9 bases between them. CDR1 and CDR2 (germline): LNHDA, SQIVND (reference sequence). The CDR3 protein is CASSIAAGDYGYTF. The CDR3 coding sequence is TGTGCCAGTAGTATAGCAGCGGGGGACTATGGCTACACCTTC.

This sequence joins TRBV5-1 and TRBJ2-7, with unresolved D. The CDR3 covers 13 residues. The germline CDR1 and CDR2 sequences are SGHRS and YFSETQ. V was cut by 3 bases and J by 3 bases, with 10 bases left in between. As DNA, the CDR3 is TGCGCCAGCAGCTCTTTAGGAGACTACGAGCAGTACTTC. Encoded protein: CASSSLGDYEQYF.

This chain links TRBV28 with TRBJ2-7; D is unclear. V lost 5 bases to trimming and J lost 4 bases, with 9 bases between them. CDR1 is MDHEN, CDR2 SYDVKM, per germline. CDR3 length: 12 residues. CDR3 sequence: CASSPPRYEQYF. For the CDR3, the DNA is TGTGCCAGCAGTCCCCCCCGGTACGAGCAGTACTTC.

For the CDR3, the DNA is TGTGCCAGCGCCGGGCAGGGGGGCAATCAGCCCCAGCATTTT. Translation: CASAGQGGNQPQHF. The chain couples TRBV2 to TRBJ1-5, with 7 bases identical to TRBD1. Germline V CDR1 and CDR2: SNHLY, FYNNEI. V lost 8 bases, J lost 2 bases, and 6 bases stayed unmatched. This CDR3 has 14 amino acids.

This rearrangement joins TRBV2 to TRBJ1-2; D gene uncertain. Germline lookup yields CDR1 SNHLY and CDR2 FYNNEI. This CDR3 is built from 12 residues. With 7 bases removed from V and 4 bases from J, the gap between germline ends came to 10 bases. Written as DNA, the CDR3 is TGTGCCAGCACCTTAGACACCTATGGCTACACCTTC. Its translation: CASTLDTYGYTF. Variable domain in full (rest from reference TRBV2 and TRBJ1-2): EPEVTQTPSHQVTQMGQEVILRCVPISNHLYFYWYRQILGQKVEFLVSFYNNEISEKSEIFDDQFSVERPDGSNFTLKIRSTKLEDSAMYFCASTLDTYGYTFGSGTRLTVV.

The count of this clone is one. V is TRBV5-1 and J is TRBJ2-5; a weak D match, TRBD2 (6 bases). Germline CDR1 is SGHRS and CDR2 is YFSETQ. The germline V and J ends were trimmed by 3 bases and 4 bases, with 16 bases remaining between them. The CDR3 has 15 residues. CDR3 sequence reads: CASSSEIEGGETQYF. For the CDR3, the DNA is TGCGCCAGCAGCTCGGAGATTGAGGGAGGAGAGACCCAGTACTTC.

This chain connects TRBV5-1 to TRBJ2-5, with D hard to call. Trimming cost V 3 bases and J 5 bases, with 17 bases left between them. This CDR3 spans 15 amino acids. CDR1 is SGHRS, CDR2 YFSETQ, per germline. Here the CDR3 reads CASSSPDILGETQYF. DNA of the CDR3: TGCGCCAGCAGCTCTCCCGACATATTGGGGGAGACCCAGTACTTC. Combining the CDR3 with reference TRBV5-1 and TRBJ2-5 gives the whole variable domain KAGVTQTPRYLIKTRGQQVTLSCSPISGHRSVSWYQQTPGQGLQFLFEYFSETQRNKGNFPGRFSGRQFSNSRSEMNVSTLELGDSALYLCASSSPDILGETQYFGPGTRLLVL.

The chain is built from TRBV5-6 and TRBJ2-2, with 8 bases matching TRBD2. The CDR3 has 15 residues. With 0 bases clipped from V and 5 bases from J, the junction kept 3 bases outside the gene matches. Germline CDR1 is SGHDT and CDR2 is YYEEEE. CDR3 sequence reads: CASSLVRGETGELFF. The CDR3, as DNA: TGTGCCAGCAGCTTGGTGCGGGGGGAAACCGGGGAGCTGTTTTTT.

This chain links TRBV18 with TRBJ1-4; a weak D match, TRBD1 (6 bases). Trimming left V 3 bases short and J 7 bases short, with 15 bases between. CDR1 is KGHSH, CDR2 LQKENI, per germline. The CDR3 runs 15 residues. The CDR3 DNA reads TGTGCCAGCTCACCCGACCCGGGGGCAGGTGAAAAACTGTTTTTT. As protein: CASSPDPGAGEKLFF.

This clone appeared once. The J gene is TRBJ2-5, the V gene TRBV5-1; D uncertain. Deletions cut 1 base from V and 0 bases from J, with 4 bases between. Germline CDR1 SGHRS, CDR2 YFSETQ. The CDR3 spans 13 residues. In DNA, the CDR3 is TGCGCCAGCAGCTTGACGTACCAAGAGACCCAGTACTTC. This gives the protein CASSLTYQETQYF.

The rearrangement joins TRBV2 to TRBJ1-1; TRBD1 might be the D (6 bases). The CDR3 totals 11 residues. The V end lost 6 bases, the J end lost 8 bases, and 10 bases lay between the germline ends. Germline V CDR1 and CDR2: SNHLY, FYNNEI. The chain's CDR3 is CASRVTGEAFF. CDR3 DNA: TGTGCCAGCAGAGTTACAGGGGAAGCTTTCTTT.

The rearrangement joins TRBV6-5 to TRBJ1-1; no clear D. Germline V gene sequence: CDR1 MNHEY, CDR2 SVGAGI. CDR3 length equals 11 residues. Trimming shortened V by 8 bases and J by 7 bases, and 11 bases separated the two germline ends. This chain's CDR3 is CASSRNFEAFF. The CDR3 DNA reads as TGTGCCAGCTCCCGCAACTTTGAAGCTTTCTTT.

The chain links TRBV5-6 to TRBJ1-1; D unclear. The CDR3 length is 14 residues. In germline, CDR1 is SGHDT, CDR2 YYEEEE. V gave up 0 bases and J gave up 1 base, with 7 bases separating them. The CDR3 DNA reads as TGTGCCAGCAGCTTGGGGCAGGAGAACACTGAAGCTTTCTTT. Translation gives CASSLGQENTEAFF.

This sequence joins TRBV28 and TRBJ2-1; 14 bases match TRBD2. Per germline, CDR1 MDHEN and CDR2 SYDVKM. Trimming removed 1 base from V and 3 bases from J; junction bases left unmatched: 23. This CDR3 is built from 24 residues. CDR3 amino acids: CASSLYRGRTGGLAGGPNYNEQFF. DNA of the CDR3: TGTGCCAGCAGTTTATACAGGGGGCGGACCGGAGGACTAGCGGGAGGCCCCAACTACAATGAGCAGTTCTTC.

This sequence joins TRBV9 and TRBJ1-6; D is undetermined. The length of the CDR3 is 14 residues. Germline CDR1 SGDLS, CDR2 YYNGEE. Trimming pared 2 bases from V and 7 bases from J, leaving 10 bases between. CDR3 in DNA: TGTGCCAGCAGCGTCGCCCCATTGAATTCACCCCTCCACTTT. Translating gives CASSVAPLNSPLHF.

The V and J genes are TRBV6-1 and TRBJ2-1, with TRBD2 matching over 11 bases. V was pared by 4 bases and J by 3 bases, with 5 bases of the junction left unmatched. Germline-derived CDR1 and CDR2 are MNHNS and SASEGT. CDR3 length equals 16 residues. The CDR3 is CASSAFTSGSYNEQFF. The CDR3 nucleotides read TGTGCCAGCAGTGCCTTTACTAGCGGGAGCTACAATGAGCAGTTCTTC.

The rearrangement joins TRBV28 to TRBJ1-5, with D tentatively TRBD1 (6 bases). CDR3 length: 16 residues. CDR1 and CDR2 from the germline V gene are MDHEN and SYDVKM. Trimming took 6 bases from V and 4 from J, leaving 19 bases between them. The CDR3 nucleotides are TGTGCCAGCAGCCACCTAAGCAGGGGAGATAATCAGCCCCAGCATTTT. This sequence encodes CASSHLSRGDNQPQHF.

The chain employs TRBV25-1 and TRBJ1-4; D not resolved. This CDR3 region has 15 residues. The V and J ends lost 7 bases and 6 bases respectively, with 18 bases between them. CDR1 is MGHDK, CDR2 SYGVNS, per germline. In DNA form, the CDR3 reads TGTGCCAGCACCCGAGGATGGTTGGCGGATGAAAAACTGTTTTTT. Translation gives CASTRGWLADEKLFF.

V and J are TRBV2 and TRBJ1-2, with 7 bases aligning to TRBD1. J gave up 8 bases and V 2 bases, and 11 bases lay outside the gene matches. The CDR3 has 15 residues. Germline V gene data show CDR1 as SNHLY and CDR2 as FYNNEI. The CDR3 loop reads CASSEFARGSEGYTF. In DNA, the CDR3 is TGTGCCAGCAGTGAATTTGCCAGGGGGAGCGAAGGCTACACCTTC.